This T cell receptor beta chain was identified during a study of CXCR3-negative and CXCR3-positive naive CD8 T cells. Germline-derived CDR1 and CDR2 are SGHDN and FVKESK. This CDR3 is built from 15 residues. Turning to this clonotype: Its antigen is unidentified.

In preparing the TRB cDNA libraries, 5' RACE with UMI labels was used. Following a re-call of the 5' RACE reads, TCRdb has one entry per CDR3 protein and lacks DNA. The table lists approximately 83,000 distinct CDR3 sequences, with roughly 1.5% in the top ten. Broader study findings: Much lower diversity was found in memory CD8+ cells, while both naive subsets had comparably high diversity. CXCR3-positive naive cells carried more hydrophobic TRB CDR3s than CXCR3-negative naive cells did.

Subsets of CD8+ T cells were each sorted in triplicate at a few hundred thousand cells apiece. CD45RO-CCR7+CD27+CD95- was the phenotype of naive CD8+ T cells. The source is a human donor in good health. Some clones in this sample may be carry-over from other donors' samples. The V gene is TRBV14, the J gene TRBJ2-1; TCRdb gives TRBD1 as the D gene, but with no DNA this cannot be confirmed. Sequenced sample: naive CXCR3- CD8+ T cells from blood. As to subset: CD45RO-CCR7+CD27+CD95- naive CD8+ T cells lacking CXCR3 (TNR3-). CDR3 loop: CASRQTGSFYNEQFF. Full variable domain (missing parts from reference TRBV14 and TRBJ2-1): EAGVTQFPSHSVIEKGQTVTLRCDPISGHDNLYWYRRVMGKEIKFLLHFVKESKQDESGMPNNRFLAERTGGTYSTLKVQPAELEDSGVYFCASRQTGSFYNEQFFGPGTRLTVL.